Listed below are T cell receptor beta chains from one sample, sequenced in a study of blood T cell repertoires in COVID-19. Sequenced by immunoSEQ multiplex PCR; TCRdb stores in-frame clones only, minus some. Here the sample spans 300,000 or so clones, around 82% being singletons. The sequenced sample was peripheral blood. The source of these receptors is a woman in her forties or fifties with acute or convalescent COVID-19. Both conserved end residues are part of each CDR3. Fields, in order: clone size, J gene, D gene, CDR3 length, V gene, CDR3 protein, CDR3 DNA. A D gene is named only where the DNA matches it firmly. The listing skips clone size in some rows; elsewhere it reads once, few, many or a size class.

. TRBJ1-2 TRBD1 16 TRBV20-1 CSASSGQGTPNYGYTF TGCAGTGCTAGTTCGGGACAGGGTACCCCTAACTATGGCTACACCTTC
. TRBJ1-1 TRBD1 16 TRBV11-2 CASSAWGQGRNTEAFF TGTGCCAGCAGCGCCTGGGGACAGGGAAGGAACACTGAAGCTTTCTTT
. TRBJ2-4 TRBD2 15 TRBV5-1 CASSRLGAGEDIQYF TGCGCCAGCAGCCGCCTGGGAGCGGGAGAGGACATTCAGTACTTC
. TRBJ2-1 TRBD2 15 TRBV19 CASSIGLANGHEQFF TGTGCCAGTAGTATAGGACTAGCGAATGGCCATGAGCAGTTCTTC
few TRBJ1-1 . 12 TRBV7-9 CASSLVEREAFF TGTGCCAGCAGCTTAGTGGAGCGTGAAGCTTTCTTT
. TRBJ1-2 TRBD1 15 TRBV19 CASSIGGGGSYGYTF TGTGCCAGTAGTATAGGCGGAGGGGGCAGCTATGGCTACACCTTC
. TRBJ1-3 TRBD1 16 TRBV28 CASSLTTGGVGNTIYF TGTGCCAGCAGTTTGACAACAGGGGGGGTAGGAAACACCATATATTTT
once TRBJ1-3 . 14 TRBV10-3 CAIGGTASGNTIYF TGTGCCATCGGAGGGACTGCCTCTGGAAACACCATATATTTT
. TRBJ1-3 TRBD1 14 TRBV19 CASSAGGNGNTIYF TGTGCCAGTAGTGCAGGGGGAAATGGAAACACCATATATTTT
. TRBJ2-7 . 15 TRBV30 CAWSVPRGGPYEQYF TGTGCCTGGAGCGTCCCTAGGGGGGGCCCCTACGAGCAGTACTTC
. TRBJ2-1 TRBD2 13 TRBV5-1 CASGTSSYNEQFF TGCGCCAGCGGGACTAGCTCCTACAATGAGCAGTTCTTC
. TRBJ2-2 . 15 TRBV30 CAWSVLGRGTGELFF TGTGCCTGGAGTGTACTCGGGAGAGGTACCGGGGAGCTGTTTTTT
. TRBJ1-1 TRBD1 20 TRBV5-4 CASSLGPHGQGMAVDTEAFF TGTGCCAGCAGCTTGGGGCCACATGGACAGGGAATGGCTGTGGACACTGAAGCTTTCTTT
. TRBJ1-1 . 11 TRBV5-8 CASSLRGDAFF TGTGCCAGCAGCTTGCGGGGGGATGCTTTCTTT
. TRBJ1-2 . 12 TRBV9 CASSVVSYGYTF TGTGCCAGCAGCGTAGTTAGCTATGGCTACACCTTC
. TRBJ1-1 . 16 TRBV19 CASTPSHFYMNTEAFF TGTGCCAGTACCCCCTCCCATTTTTACATGAACACTGAAGCTTTCTTT
. TRBJ1-2 . 12 TRBV12-3/TRBV12-4 CASTTLLYGYTF TGTGCCAGCACCACTCTTCTCTATGGCTACACCTTC
few TRBJ1-1 . 17 TRBV5-1 CASSFTAGWGGDTEAFF TGCGCCAGCAGCTTTACGGCAGGGTGGGGAGGGGACACTGAAGCTTTCTTT
. TRBJ2-3 TRBD2 15 TRBV4-2 CASSQFSGATDTQYF TGTGCCAGCAGCCAATTCAGCGGGGCCACAGATACGCAGTATTTT
once TRBJ2-7 TRBD1 14 TRBV30 CAWQQGIGAYEQYF TGTGCCTGGCAACAGGGGATAGGGGCCTACGAGCAGTACTTC